This entry concerns a single T cell receptor (beta chain). Its antigen is not known. The use of a sample-barcoded 5' primer and a J-beta primer mix characterized a second PCR of roughly 7 to 12 cycles. TCRdb fed the 5' RACE reads into MiXCR, producing one record per CDR3 protein. The data show around 990,000 distinct CDR3 sequences, roughly two fifths seen once. This record comes from a study of blood T cells in healthy people across ages. The V gene's germline CDR1 is MGHRA and CDR2 YSYEKL. This CDR3 spans 15 amino acids. J was trimmed by 5 bases and V by 0 bases; bases with no gene match: 4. Individuals who donated were healthy Caucasians from Russia aged roughly 6 to 90. Per sample, a minimum of 6 million PBMCs were isolated. Extraction of total RNA produced a minimum of 5.5 micrograms from each sample. Study-wide points: One million T cells yielded diversity estimates that were considered underestimates.

The origin of this receptor is a man aged 18 to 35 in good health. Sequencing input: blood. This chain uses TRBV4-1 with TRBJ1-1; 9 bases map to TRBD1. The CDR3 reads CASSQEQGAWTEAFF. CDR3 nucleotides: TGCGCCAGCAGCCAAGAACAGGGGGCCTGGACTGAAGCTTTCTTT.